These T cell receptor beta chains were read from a single sample in a study of OX40 agonist ivuxolimab in advanced cancers. Sequenced by immunoSEQ multiplex PCR; TCRdb stores in-frame clones only, minus some. Among some 29,000 clones, 85% to 90% were seen once, and the ten largest hold around 21%. The specimen was CD4+ or CD8+ T cells sorted from blood, collected in a trial of the OX40 agonist ivuxolimab. All receptors come from an adult with an advanced solid tumor such as melanoma, head and neck, liver or kidney cancer. Both conserved end residues are part of each CDR3. The D gene is left open where the match is weak. Expanded clones are given a class, and other clones once, few, many or no size at all.

v_gene	len	j_gene	abundance	d_gene	CDR3aa	CDR3nt
TRBV4-3	15	TRBJ2-7	NA	NA	CASSPAQGTSYEQYF	TGCGCCAGCAGCCCCGCCCAGGGTACCTCCTACGAGCAGTACTTC
TRBV13	14	TRBJ2-7	NA	NA	CASSLSPGTYEQYF	TGTGCCAGCAGCTTGTCCCCAGGGACCTACGAGCAGTACTTC
TRBV15	15	TRBJ2-1	few	NA	CATSRGRDSYNEQFF	TGTGCCACCAGCAGAGGGCGGGATTCCTACAATGAGCAGTTCTTC
TRBV4-2	13	TRBJ2-7	NA	TRBD1	CASSQEAQGAQDF	TGTGCCAGCAGCCAAGAGGCACAGGGGGCGCAGGACTTC
TRBV7-2	12	TRBJ1-2	NA	TRBD1	CASIRTGEGYTF	TGTGCCAGCATCAGGACAGGGGAGGGCTACACCTTC
TRBV7-9	13	TRBJ2-2	few	NA	CASSSPDSRELFF	TGTGCCAGCAGCTCACCGGACAGCCGGGAGCTGTTTTTT
TRBV7-6	15	TRBJ2-7	NA	TRBD1	CASSPFGTGTYEQYF	TGTGCCAGCAGCCCCTTCGGGACAGGGACCTACGAGCAGTACTTC
TRBV11-3	16	TRBJ2-2	NA	NA	CASSYRRSGGAGELFF	TGTGCCAGCAGCTATCGTCGTTCAGGGGGGGCCGGGGAGCTGTTTTTT
TRBV7-2	11	TRBJ2-3	NA	NA	CASSLLDTQYF	TGTGCCAGCAGCTTATTAGATACGCAGTATTTT
TRBV19	17	TRBJ1-5	NA	NA	CASSSYSGVGSNQPQHF	TGTGCCAGTAGTAGCTATTCGGGGGTCGGGAGCAATCAGCCCCAGCATTTT
TRBV28	13	TRBJ2-7	NA	TRBD2	CATGGPSSYEQYF	TGTGCCACGGGGGGTCCCTCTTCCTACGAGCAGTACTTC
TRBV19	13	TRBJ2-7	NA	NA	CASSPYGVSEQYF	TGTGCCAGTAGCCCTTACGGAGTATCCGAGCAGTACTTC
TRBV5-1	18	TRBJ1-1	large	NA	CASSQGVFRGPRGTEAFF	TGCGCCAGCAGCCAGGGAGTGTTCAGGGGCCCGAGGGGCACTGAAGCTTTCTTT
TRBV7-6	21	TRBJ2-1	NA	NA	CASSLVPPGGVGRESYNEQFF	TGTGCCAGCAGCTTAGTACCCCCAGGGGGTGTTGGGCGGGAGTCCTACAATGAGCAGTTCTTC
TRBV28	13	TRBJ2-1	once	TRBD1	CASRRGPYNEQFF	TGTGCCAGCCGCAGGGGGCCCTACAATGAGCAGTTCTTC
TRBV7-9	13	TRBJ2-1	once	NA	CASSPPSYNEQFF	TGTGCCAGCAGCCCCCCTAGCTACAATGAGCAGTTCTTC
TRBV25-1	10	TRBJ2-3	NA	NA	CASRADTQYF	TGTGCCAGCAGGGCAGATACGCAGTATTTT
TRBV6-1	15	TRBJ2-7	medium-sized	NA	CASRTGLGPSYEQYF	TGTGCCAGCAGGACAGGCTTGGGCCCTTCCTACGAGCAGTACTTC
TRBV5-1	16	TRBJ2-3	NA	TRBD2	CASSLRSGDPTDTQYF	TGCGCCAGCAGCTTGAGGAGCGGGGATCCAACAGATACGCAGTATTTT
TRBV5-1	13	TRBJ2-5	few	NA	CASSLDREETQYF	TGCGCCAGCAGCTTGGACCGAGAAGAGACCCAGTACTTC
TRBV30	15	TRBJ1-1	NA	TRBD1	CAWSVIGTGVTEAFF	TGTGCCTGGAGTGTTATCGGGACAGGGGTAACTGAAGCTTTCTTT
TRBV2	15	TRBJ1-3	NA	NA	CASSDISSLANTIYF	TGTGCCAGCAGTGACATTAGCTCTCTGGCAAACACCATATATTTT
TRBV5-4	15	TRBJ1-2	NA	NA	CASSFRGGSNYGYTF	TGTGCCAGCAGTTTCCGGGGGGGATCTAACTATGGCTACACCTTC
TRBV27	15	TRBJ1-2	NA	NA	CASSLYPGIRLGYTF	TGTGCCAGCAGTTTATATCCGGGCATAAGATTAGGCTACACCTTC
TRBV6-5	13	TRBJ2-7	NA	NA	CASRHGFRDEQYF	TGTGCCAGCAGACACGGATTTAGAGACGAGCAGTACTTC
TRBV13	13	TRBJ2-5	NA	NA	CASSITGSETQYF	TGTGCCAGCAGCATTACAGGGTCTGAGACCCAGTACTTC
TRBV5-1	13	TRBJ2-2	NA	NA	CASSRRGTGELFF	TGCGCCAGCAGTCGTAGGGGGACCGGGGAGCTGTTTTTT
TRBV6-5	11	TRBJ2-7	NA	NA	CACSRDNEQYF	TGTGCCTGTAGCAGGGACAACGAGCAGTACTTC
TRBV9	14	TRBJ2-7	NA	NA	CASSVGRDSYEQYF	TGTGCCAGCAGCGTAGGGAGGGATTCCTACGAGCAGTACTTC
TRBV19	16	TRBJ2-1	NA	NA	CASSIVIGPDANEQFF	TGTGCCAGTAGTATAGTGATTGGCCCTGATGCTAATGAGCAGTTCTTC
TRBV6-5	15	TRBJ2-5	NA	NA	CASSSPLARGETQYF	TGTGCCAGCAGTTCGCCCCTGGCTCGAGGGGAGACCCAGTACTTC
TRBV6-5	15	TRBJ1-1	NA	NA	CASSHWGEVNTEAFF	TGTGCCAGCAGCCATTGGGGGGAGGTGAACACTGAAGCTTTCTTT
TRBV2	15	TRBJ1-6	NA	NA	CASSDPVASYSPLHF	TGTGCCAGCAGTGACCCAGTAGCCTCTTATTCACCCCTCCACTTT
TRBV25-1	13	TRBJ1-2	NA	NA	CASSELGNYGYTF	TGTGCCAGCAGTGAATTGGGGAACTATGGCTACACCTTC
TRBV5-3	10	TRBJ2-3	few	TRBD1	CARSWTTGSF	TGTGCCAGAAGCTGGACGACAGGGTCCTTT
TRBV18	17	TRBJ1-1	NA	TRBD1	CASSPMGTGVGNTEAFF	TGTGCCAGCTCACCAATGGGGACAGGGGTCGGGAACACTGAAGCTTTCTTT
TRBV19	12	TRBJ1-1	NA	NA	CASSMGGTEAFF	TGTGCCAGTAGTATGGGGGGTACTGAAGCTTTCTTT
TRBV5-4	14	TRBJ2-7	NA	NA	CASSLGQTAYEQYF	TGTGCCAGCAGCTTGGGACAGACTGCCTACGAGCAGTACTTC
TRBV25-1	11	TRBJ2-7	NA	NA	CASSDRFEQYF	TGTGCCAGCAGTGATAGGTTCGAGCAGTACTTC
TRBV5-6	13	TRBJ2-7	NA	NA	CASSLPPPYEQYF	TGTGCCAGCAGCTTACCACCCCCCTACGAGCAGTACTTC
TRBV27	16	TRBJ2-1	NA	TRBD2	CASSLGAGGSYNEQFF	TGTGCCAGCAGTTTAGGGGCGGGGGGCTCCTACAATGAGCAGTTCTTC
TRBV4-1	13	TRBJ1-2	NA	NA	CASSPPGQWGYTF	TGCGCCAGCAGCCCACCGGGACAATGGGGCTACACCTTC
TRBV11-3	14	TRBJ2-2	NA	NA	CASSLAGNPGELFF	TGTGCCAGCAGCTTAGCGGGCAACCCCGGGGAGCTGTTTTTT
TRBV5-6	16	TRBJ1-1	once	TRBD1	CASSLVGTGLNTEAFF	TGTGCCAGCAGCTTGGTCGGGACAGGATTGAACACTGAAGCTTTCTTT
TRBV28	14	TRBJ2-2	NA	TRBD1	CASTTGYVTGELFF	TGTGCCAGCACGACAGGGTACGTTACCGGGGAGCTGTTTTTT
TRBV19	13	TRBJ2-7	once	NA	CASSGGPLYEQYF	TGTGCCAGTAGCGGGGGGCCACTCTACGAGCAGTACTTC
TRBV7-9	16	TRBJ1-1	NA	NA	CASSFPTWGVDTEAFF	TGTGCCAGCAGCTTCCCCACGTGGGGGGTCGACACTGAAGCTTTCTTT
TRBV27	14	TRBJ2-2	NA	NA	CASGGLPHTGELFF	TGTGCCAGCGGCGGCCTCCCGCACACCGGGGAGCTGTTTTTT
TRBV2	14	TRBJ1-1	medium-sized	NA	CASRAGGKNTEAFF	TGTGCCAGCAGAGCGGGAGGAAAGAACACTGAAGCTTTCTTT
TRBV5-5	15	TRBJ2-5	NA	NA	CASSSEGNLQETQYF	TGTGCCAGCAGCTCCGAAGGGAACTTGCAAGAGACCCAGTACTTC
TRBV5-6	16	TRBJ2-2	NA	NA	CASSLPAGRPTGELFF	TGTGCCAGCAGCTTGCCCGCGGGACGACCCACCGGGGAGCTGTTTTTT
TRBV6-5	15	TRBJ2-3	NA	TRBD1	CASSSQGAPTDTQYF	TGTGCCAGCAGTTCACAGGGGGCGCCGACAGATACGCAGTATTTT
TRBV4-2	14	TRBJ1-1	NA	TRBD1	CASSPRDRGAEAFF	TGTGCCAGCAGCCCTCGGGACAGGGGAGCTGAAGCTTTCTTT
TRBV18	14	TRBJ2-7	NA	TRBD2	CASSPPSGDAEQYF	TGTGCCAGCTCACCACCTAGCGGGGACGCCGAGCAGTACTTC
TRBV13	12	TRBJ2-7	NA	NA	CASSSKSLEQYF	TGTGCCAGCAGTTCAAAGTCCCTCGAGCAGTACTTC